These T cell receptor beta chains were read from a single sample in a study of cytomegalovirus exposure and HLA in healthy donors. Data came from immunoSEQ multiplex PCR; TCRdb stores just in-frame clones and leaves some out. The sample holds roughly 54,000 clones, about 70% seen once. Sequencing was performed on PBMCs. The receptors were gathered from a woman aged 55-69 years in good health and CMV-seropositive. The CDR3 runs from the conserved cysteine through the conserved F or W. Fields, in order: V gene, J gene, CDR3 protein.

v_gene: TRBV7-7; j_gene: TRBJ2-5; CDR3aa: CASSNGGPGETQYF
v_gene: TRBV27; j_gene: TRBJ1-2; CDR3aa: CASTQTGGRYGYTF
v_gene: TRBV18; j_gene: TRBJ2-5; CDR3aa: CASSQNRQSETQYF
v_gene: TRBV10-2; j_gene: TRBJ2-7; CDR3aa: CASTPGSPYEQYF
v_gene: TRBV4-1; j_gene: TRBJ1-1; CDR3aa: CASSPRGLEAFF
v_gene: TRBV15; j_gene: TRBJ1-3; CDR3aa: CATSRDGTVSGNTIYF
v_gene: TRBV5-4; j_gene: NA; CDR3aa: CASSLGGRLAGGAYEQYF
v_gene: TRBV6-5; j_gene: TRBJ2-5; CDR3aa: CASSSWGGKTQYF
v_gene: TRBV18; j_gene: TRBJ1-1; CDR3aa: CASSPRGQGHYTEAFF
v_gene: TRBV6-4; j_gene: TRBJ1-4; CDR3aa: CASSDSSAPGEKLFF